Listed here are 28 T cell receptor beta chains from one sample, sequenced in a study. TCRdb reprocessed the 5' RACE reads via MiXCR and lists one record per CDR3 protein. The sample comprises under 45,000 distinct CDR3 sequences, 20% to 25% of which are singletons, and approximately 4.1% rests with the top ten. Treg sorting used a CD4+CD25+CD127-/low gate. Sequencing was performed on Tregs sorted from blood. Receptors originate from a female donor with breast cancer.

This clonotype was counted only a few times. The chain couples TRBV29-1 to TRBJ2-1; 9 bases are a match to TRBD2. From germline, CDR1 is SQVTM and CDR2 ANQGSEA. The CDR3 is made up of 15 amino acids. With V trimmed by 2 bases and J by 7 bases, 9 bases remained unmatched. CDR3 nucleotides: TGCAGCGTTGAAACCGGGACTAGCTTCGAGAATGAGCAGTTCTTC. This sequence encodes CSVETGTSFENEQFF.

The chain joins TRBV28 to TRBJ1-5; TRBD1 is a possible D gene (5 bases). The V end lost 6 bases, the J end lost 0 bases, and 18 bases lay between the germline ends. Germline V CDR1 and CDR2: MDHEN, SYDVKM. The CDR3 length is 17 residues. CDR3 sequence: CASRPHPGGYSNQPQHF. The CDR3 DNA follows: TGTGCCAGCAGGCCCCACCCCGGGGGATATAGCAATCAGCCCCAGCATTTT.

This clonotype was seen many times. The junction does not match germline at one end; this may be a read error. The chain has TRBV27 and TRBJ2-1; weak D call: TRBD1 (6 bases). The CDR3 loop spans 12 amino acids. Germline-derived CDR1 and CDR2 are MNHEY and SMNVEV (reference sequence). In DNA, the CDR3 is TGTGCCAGCAGTTCACTCGAGCAGGGGATGGTCTTC. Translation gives CASSSLEQGMVF.

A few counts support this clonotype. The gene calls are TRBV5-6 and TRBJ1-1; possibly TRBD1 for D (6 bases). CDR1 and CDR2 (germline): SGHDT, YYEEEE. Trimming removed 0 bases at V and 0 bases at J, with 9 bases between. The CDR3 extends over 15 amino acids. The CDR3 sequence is CASSLGTAMNTEAFF. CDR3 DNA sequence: TGTGCCAGCAGCTTGGGGACAGCCATGAACACTGAAGCTTTCTTT.

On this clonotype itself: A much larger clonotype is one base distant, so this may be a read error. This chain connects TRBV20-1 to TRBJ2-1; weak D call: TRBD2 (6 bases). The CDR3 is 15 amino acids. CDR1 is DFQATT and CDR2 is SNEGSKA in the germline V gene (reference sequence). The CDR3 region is CSTRDGGAIAHEQFF. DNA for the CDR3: TGCAGTACTAGAGATGGAGGGGCCATAGCGCATGAGCAGTTCTTC.

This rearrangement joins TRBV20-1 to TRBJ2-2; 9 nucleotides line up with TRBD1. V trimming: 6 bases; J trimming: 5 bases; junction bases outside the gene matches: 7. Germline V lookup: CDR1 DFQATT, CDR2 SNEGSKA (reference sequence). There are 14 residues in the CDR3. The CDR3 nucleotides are TGCAGTGCAAACAGGGGGCGCGGGACCGGGGAGCTGTTTTTT. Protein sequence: CSANRGRGTGELFF.

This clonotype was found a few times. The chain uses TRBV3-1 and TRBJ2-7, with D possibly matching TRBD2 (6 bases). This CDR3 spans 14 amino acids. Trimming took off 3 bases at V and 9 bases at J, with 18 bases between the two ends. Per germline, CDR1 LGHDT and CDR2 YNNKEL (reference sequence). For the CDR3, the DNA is TGTGCCAGCAGCCAGGGAGGCCTAGAACGATCGCAGTACTTC. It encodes CASSQGGLERSQYF.

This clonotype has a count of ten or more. The CDR3 reads CASTSGARDTQYF. DNA for the CDR3: TGTGCCAGCACAAGCGGGGCGCGAGATACGCAGTATTTT. The rearrangement links TRBV12-3 or TRBV12-4 to TRBJ2-3; 7 bases fit TRBD2. The CDR3 runs 13 residues. With V trimmed by 7 bases and J by 5 bases, 6 bases remained unmatched.

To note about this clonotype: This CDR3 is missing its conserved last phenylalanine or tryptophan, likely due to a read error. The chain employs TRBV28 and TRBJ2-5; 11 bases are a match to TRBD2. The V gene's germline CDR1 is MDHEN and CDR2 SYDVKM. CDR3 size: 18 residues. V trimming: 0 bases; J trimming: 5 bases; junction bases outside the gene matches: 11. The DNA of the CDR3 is TGTGCCAGCAGTTTATGGAAACTAGCGGGAGAGGGGGGGGAGACCCAGTACTCC. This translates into CASSLWKLAGEGGETQYS.

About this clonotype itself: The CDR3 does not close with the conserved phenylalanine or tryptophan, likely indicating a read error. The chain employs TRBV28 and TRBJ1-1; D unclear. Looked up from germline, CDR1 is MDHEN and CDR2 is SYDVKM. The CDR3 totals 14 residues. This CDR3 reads CASSGGSANTEAFL. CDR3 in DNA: TGTGCCAGCAGCGGAGGGTCTGCGAACACTGAGGCTTTCTTG.

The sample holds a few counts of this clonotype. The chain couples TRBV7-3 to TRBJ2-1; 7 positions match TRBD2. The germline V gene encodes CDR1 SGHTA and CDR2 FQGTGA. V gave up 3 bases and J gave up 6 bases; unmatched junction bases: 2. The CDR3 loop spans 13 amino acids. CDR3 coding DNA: TGTGCCAGCAGCTTTGGCGGGAGCAATGAGCAGTTCTTC. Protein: CASSFGGSNEQFF. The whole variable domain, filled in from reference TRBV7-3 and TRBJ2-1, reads GAGVSQTPSNKVTEKGKYVELRCDPISGHTALYWYRQSLGQGPEFLIYFQGTGAADDSGLPNDRFFAVRPEGSVSTLKIQRTERGDSAVYLCASSFGGSNEQFFGPGTRLTVL.

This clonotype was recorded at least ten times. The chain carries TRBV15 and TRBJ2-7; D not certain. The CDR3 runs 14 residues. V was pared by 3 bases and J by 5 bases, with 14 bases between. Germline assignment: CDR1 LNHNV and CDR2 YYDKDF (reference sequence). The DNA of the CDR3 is TGTGCCACCAGCAGTGAAGGGAATAGGGACGAGCAGTACTTC. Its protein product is CATSSEGNRDEQYF.

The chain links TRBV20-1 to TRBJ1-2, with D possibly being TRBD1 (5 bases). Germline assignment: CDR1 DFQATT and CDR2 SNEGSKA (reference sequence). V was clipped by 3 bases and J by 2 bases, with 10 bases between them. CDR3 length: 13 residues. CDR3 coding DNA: TGCAGTGCTAGCCTGGACAACAACTATGGCTACACCTTC. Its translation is CSASLDNNYGYTF.

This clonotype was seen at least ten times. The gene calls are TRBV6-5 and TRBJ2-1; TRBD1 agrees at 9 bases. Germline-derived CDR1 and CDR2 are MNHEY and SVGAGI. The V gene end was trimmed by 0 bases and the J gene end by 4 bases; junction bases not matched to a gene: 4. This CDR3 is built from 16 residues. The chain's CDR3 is CASSYSGTGMYNEQFF. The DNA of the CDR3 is TGTGCCAGCAGTTACTCTGGGACAGGGATGTACAATGAGCAGTTCTTC.

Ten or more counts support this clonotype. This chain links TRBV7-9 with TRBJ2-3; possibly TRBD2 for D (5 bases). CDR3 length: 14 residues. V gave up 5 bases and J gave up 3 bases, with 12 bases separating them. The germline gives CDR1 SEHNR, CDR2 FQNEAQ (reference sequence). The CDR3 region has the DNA TGTGCCAGCAGCAGCGGTCCGTGGACAGATACGCAGTATTTT. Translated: CASSSGPWTDTQYF.

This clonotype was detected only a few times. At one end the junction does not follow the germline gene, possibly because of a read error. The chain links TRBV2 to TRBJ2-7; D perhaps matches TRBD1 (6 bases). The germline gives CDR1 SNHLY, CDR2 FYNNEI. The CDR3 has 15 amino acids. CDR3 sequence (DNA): TGTGCCAGCAGTTCCGGGACAAGACTCTCCGACGAGCAGTACTTC. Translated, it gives CASSSGTRLSDEQYF.

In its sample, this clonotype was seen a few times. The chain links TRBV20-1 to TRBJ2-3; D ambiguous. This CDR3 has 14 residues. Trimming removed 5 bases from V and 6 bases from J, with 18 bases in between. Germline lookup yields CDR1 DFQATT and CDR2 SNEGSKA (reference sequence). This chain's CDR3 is CSAQTRSTWDTQYF. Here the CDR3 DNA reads TGCAGTGCTCAAACACGGTCCACGTGGGATACGCAGTATTTT.

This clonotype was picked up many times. The CDR3 nucleotides read TGCGCCAGCAAGTCAGAACCGATGAACACTGAAGCTTTCTTT. Translating it yields CASKSEPMNTEAFF. V and J are TRBV5-1 and TRBJ1-1; D gene ambiguous. The CDR3 sequence is 14 residues long. Trimming removed 6 bases at V and 0 bases at J, with 12 bases between. CDR1 SGHRS and CDR2 YFSETQ come from the germline V gene.

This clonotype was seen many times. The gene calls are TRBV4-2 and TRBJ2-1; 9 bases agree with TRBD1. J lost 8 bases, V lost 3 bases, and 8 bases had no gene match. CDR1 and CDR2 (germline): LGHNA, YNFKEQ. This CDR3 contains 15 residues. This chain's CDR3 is CASSHYGTGNDEQFF. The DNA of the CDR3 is TGTGCCAGCAGCCATTACGGGACAGGGAACGATGAGCAGTTCTTC.

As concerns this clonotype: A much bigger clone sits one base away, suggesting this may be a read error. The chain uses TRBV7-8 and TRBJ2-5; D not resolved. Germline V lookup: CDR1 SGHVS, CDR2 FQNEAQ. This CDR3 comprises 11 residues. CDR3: CASSAQVTRYF. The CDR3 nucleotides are TGTGCCAGCAGCGCACAAGTGACCCGGTACTTC. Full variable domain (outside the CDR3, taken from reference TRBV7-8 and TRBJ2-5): GAGVSQSPRYKVAKRGQDVALRCDPISGHVSLFWYQQALGQGPEFLTYFQNEAQLDKSGLPSDRFFAERPEGSVSTLKIQRTQQEDSAVYLCASSAQVTRYFGPGTRLLVL.

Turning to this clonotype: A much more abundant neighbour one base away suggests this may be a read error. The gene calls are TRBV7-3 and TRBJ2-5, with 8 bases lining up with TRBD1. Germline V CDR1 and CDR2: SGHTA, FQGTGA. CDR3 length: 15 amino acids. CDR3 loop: CAGSRQGNRQETQYF. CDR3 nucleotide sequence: TGTGCCGGCAGCCGACAGGGGAACCGCCAAGAGACCCAGTACTTC.

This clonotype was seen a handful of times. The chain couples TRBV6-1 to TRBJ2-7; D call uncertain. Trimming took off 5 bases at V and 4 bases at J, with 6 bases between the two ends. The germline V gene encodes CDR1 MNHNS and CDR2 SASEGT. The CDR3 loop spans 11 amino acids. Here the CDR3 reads CASSKTYEQYF. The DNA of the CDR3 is TGTGCCAGCAGTAAAACGTACGAGCAGTACTTC.

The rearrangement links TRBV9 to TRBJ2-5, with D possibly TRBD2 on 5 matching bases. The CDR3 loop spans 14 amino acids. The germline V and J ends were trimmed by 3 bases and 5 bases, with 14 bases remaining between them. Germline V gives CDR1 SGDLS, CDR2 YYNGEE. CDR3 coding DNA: TGTGCCAGCAGCGAGGGCCCGGGGATCGAGACCCAGTACTTC. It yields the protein CASSEGPGIETQYF.

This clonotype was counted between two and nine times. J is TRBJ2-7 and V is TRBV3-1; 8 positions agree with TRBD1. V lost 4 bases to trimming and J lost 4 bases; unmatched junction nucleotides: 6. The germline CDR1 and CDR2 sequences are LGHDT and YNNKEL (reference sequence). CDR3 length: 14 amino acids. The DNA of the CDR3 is TGTGCCAGCAGCCTAACAGGGGGTGGTTACGAGCAGTACTTC. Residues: CASSLTGGGYEQYF.

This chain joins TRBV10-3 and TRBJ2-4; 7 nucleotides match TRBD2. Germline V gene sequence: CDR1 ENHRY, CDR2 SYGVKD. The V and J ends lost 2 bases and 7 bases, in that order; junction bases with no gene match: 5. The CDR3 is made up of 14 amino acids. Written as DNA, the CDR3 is TGTGCCATCAGTGAGGGAGGCGGGAGCAACATTCAGTACTTC. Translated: CAISEGGGSNIQYF.

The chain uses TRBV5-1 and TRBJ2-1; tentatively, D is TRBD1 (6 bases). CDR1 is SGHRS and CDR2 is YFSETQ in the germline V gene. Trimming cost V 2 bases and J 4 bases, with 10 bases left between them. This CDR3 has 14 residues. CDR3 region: CASSLRTEYNEQFF. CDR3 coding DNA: TGCGCCAGCAGCTTAAGGACAGAATACAATGAGCAGTTCTTC.

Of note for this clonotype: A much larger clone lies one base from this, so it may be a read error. The CDR3 DNA is TGTGCCAGCAGCTTACGTCGGGGGCCTCACACTGAAGCTTGCTTT. Encoded protein: CASSLRRGPHTEACF. V gene TRBV7-6 combines with J gene TRBJ1-1; D is perhaps TRBD1 (6 bases). CDR1 and CDR2 (germline): SGHVS, FNYEAQ. This CDR3 comprises 15 residues.

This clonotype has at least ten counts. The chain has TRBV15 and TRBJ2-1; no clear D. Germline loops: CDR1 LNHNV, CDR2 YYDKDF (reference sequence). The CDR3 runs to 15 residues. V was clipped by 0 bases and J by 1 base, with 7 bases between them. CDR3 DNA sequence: TGTGCCACCAGCAGAGATGTTGGATCCTACAATGAGCAGTTCTTC. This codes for CATSRDVGSYNEQFF.